The entry below describes one TCR beta chain. What it binds is unknown. These data are taken from a study of T cell responses to AZD1222 COVID-19 vaccine. Study-wide points: Most donors were white British, females outnumbered males, and clonal diversity was possibly underestimated. Repertoires were obtained solely post-peak T cell response.

The ends were cut back, 4 bases at V and 5 bases at J, with 11 bases in the middle. CDR3 length equals 14 residues. Germline V gene lookup returns CDR1 SGHAT and CDR2 FQNNGV. The table came from immunoSEQ multiplex PCR; TCRdb's copy has only in-frame clones and leaves some out. Of 95,000 to 150,000 clones listed, 90% were seen once; the top ten hold 4.4%. The chain has TRBV11-2 and TRBJ2-2; no definite D call. The TCR was taken from an adult in good health. This sample comprised peripheral blood, obtained on day 0 of MenACWY control vaccination. The CDR3 bases are TGTGCCAGCAGCTCTCAGGTGGGAACCGGGGAGCTGTTTTTT. Its translation: CASSSQVGTGELFF. The whole variable domain, remainder taken from reference TRBV11-2 and TRBJ2-2, is EAGVAQSPRYKIIEKRQSVAFWCNPISGHATLYWYQQILGQGPKLLIQFQNNGVVDDSQLPKDRFSAERLKGVDSTLKIQPAKLEDSAVYLCASSSQVGTGELFFGEGSRLTVL.